This TCR beta chain was profiled in a study of cytomegalovirus exposure and HLA in healthy donors (dated by TCRdb to 2015 to 2018). Regarding the complete study: An earlier analysis of some 550 of the donors reported about 250 Gb of sequence data and some 120 million unique TCR beta sequences from about 179 million T cells. Along with the roughly 670-subject first cohort, a separate validation cohort of over a hundred different subjects was used. The genetic ancestry cluster associated with self-reported Caucasian donors included 70% to 85% of the roughly 360 genotyped donors. An early release that covered roughly 600 HLA-typed donors contained 300 to 350 gigabases of sequencing data and about 84 million unique TCR sequences. The study profiled the T cell repertoires of fewer than 850 subjects by immunosequencing and related them to cytomegalovirus serostatus. Roughly 5 DR-DQ haplotypes were handled as single units for association and clustering, since linkage in the cohort was strong. Class I and class II HLA loci were covered by the typing at four-digit resolution. The aim of the study was to test whether cataloging public T cell receptors could identify signatures of past pathogen exposure. Typing coverage differed by locus: A, B, C, DRB1 and DQB1 were typed in about 629-630 donors, DQA1 in 500 to 550, DPA1 in over 600, and DPB1 in just under 480. Rather than drawing on any new phenotypic data, the later analysis identified candidate immune exposures from TCR beta sequences and the way those sequences occurred across donors. A later analysis re-analyzed previously published TCR beta repertoires from about 600 donors and added high-resolution HLA genotyping to study TCR occurrence patterns. In an earlier analysis of around 540 of the donors, high-throughput TCR beta sequencing was used to judge whether each TCR beta V gene segment behaved as functional or pseudogenic. Donor age, sex, ethnicity and CMV serostatus were compiled together with the repertoire data. A later genetic analysis took genome-wide SNP genotypes for 398 of the 666 donors and used that subset as a discovery cohort. High-throughput TCR immunosequencing, statistical association of individual TCRs with disease status, and machine learning were combined to predict cytomegalovirus infection status. All discovery cohort repertoires had been generated using a single sequencing platform. On average, around 240,000 unique TCR beta nucleotide sequences were sequenced per donor among fewer than 500 genotyped donors of the cohort, with roughly 18% of those sequences being non-productive. Study-wide findings and limitations: A later analysis reported that several top co-occurrence clusters appeared linked to parvovirus B19, influenza, CMV and Epstein-Barr virus. Compared with equally common non-associated chains, HLA-associated TCR beta chains in a later analysis were more clonally expanded and had lower generation probabilities. A later analysis associated about 17,000 TCR beta sequences with specific HLA alleles at a false discovery rate of 0.05. Because HLA typing was missing for some donors at each locus, association tests included only the typed subset. It was suggested by the authors that the approach could potentially be generalized to other disease states and immunological phenotypes. Most CMV-associated TCR beta chains appeared to be HLA-restricted in a later analysis, and the HLA associations seemed to be driven largely by CMV exposure. In an earlier analysis of approximately 590 of the donors, most TCR beta V segments were observed in productive rearrangements about 90% or about 30% of the time, broadly matching IMGT annotations. In a later analysis, TCR association rates were found to vary across HLA loci, with the most associated TCRs seen for DRB1 alleles and the fewest for HLA-C alleles. Across donors, most TCR sequences were observed very rarely, whereas some public TCRs were present in many individuals. Roughly uniform sequencing depth across donors was assumed in presence/absence analyses, although this assumption may not hold. The cohort was sequenced for TCR beta chains only, and without alpha or paired-chain data the features that could be detected were limited. Fewer than 20 rarely observed V segments, including chromosome 9 orphons, were excluded from the earlier analysis of several hundred of the donors because counts were too low. A further reported finding was that TCR beta sequences accurately predicted the HLA-A and HLA-B alleles for most subjects in the first cohort. Strong co-occurrence of HLA alleles, especially DR and DQ, made assigning TCR associations to individual alleles difficult. A group of highly shared sequence variants was considered likely to be a technical artifact of the sequencing pipeline. V-gene and J-gene trimming of TCR beta chains was associated with a missense DCLRE1C variant in a later genetic analysis, and the association was replicated in an independent cohort. In the study, approximately 150 TCR beta chains were listed as associated with cytomegalovirus. The 87-base-pair reads could not distinguish some IMGT-functional V segments, including TRBV6-2 and TRBV6-3, so those segments were excluded. Immune exposure information for the cohort was limited to CMV serostatus. Three of the identified cytomegalovirus-associated TCR beta chains were confirmed in vitro to be specific for cytomegalovirus antigens. The classifier was reported to diagnose cytomegalovirus status with high specificity and sensitivity in both the original cohort and the validation cohort. A later genetic analysis reported fewer N-insertions in productive TCRs among donors in an Asian-associated ancestry cluster than the roughly 690-donor mean. Linkage disequilibrium might explain the correlated functional status among segregating V segments, but an unknown experimental factor could not be excluded.

The cohort was made up of 650 to 700 healthy bone marrow donors. At the time of sampling, all cohort members were nominally healthy, though unrecorded immune exposures were likely present. The donor was CMV seronegative and belonged to the group of 350 to 400 seronegative cohort members. A peripheral blood sample was provided by each donor, and peripheral blood mononuclear cells were used for TCR beta sequencing. Genomic DNA was extracted from the blood cell samples with the Qiagen DNeasy Blood Extraction Kit. Library generation was performed with the immunoSEQ multiplex PCR assay. A mixture of 60 forward primers for TCR Vbeta segments and 13 reverse primers for TCR Jbeta segments was used in the multiplex PCR. The CDR3 region of rearranged TCR beta genes was amplified from genomic DNA by a multiplex PCR assay. On the Illumina HiSeq System, the amplified TCR beta libraries were sequenced as 87-base-pair reads. The study's own analysis went as follows. In a later analysis, 77 million or so unique TCR beta chains were counted across the approximately 670 repertoires, and about 9.9 million of these chains were shared by at least two donors. To remove PCR and sequencing errors, raw reads were error-corrected and collapsed into unique sequences using a nearest-neighbor algorithm that merged closely related sequences. Alignment of CDR3 sequences to IMGT reference sequences was used to assign V, D and J gene segments. For a sequence to be retained, a match of at least six nucleotides was required to both a V gene segment and a J gene segment. A rearrangement counted as productive if the CDR3 had no stop codons and remained in frame with V and J, and every other rearrangement counted as non-productive. Following IMGT convention, CDR3 was defined as the stretch from the second conserved V-encoded cysteine to the conserved J-encoded phenylalanine. The earlier analysis of around 640 of the donors excluded sequences that lacked an unambiguous match to a single V gene segment. In an earlier analysis of approximately 550 of the donors, V segments were called functional above 56.7% productive rearrangements and were called segregating when the between-donor standard deviation exceeded 5%. A statistical classification framework was built to diagnose cytomegalovirus status from the catalog of TCR beta chain sequences. In a later analysis, V and J genes were assigned by comparing TCR nucleotide sequences against IMGT/GENE-DB human TR gene sequences. In a later analysis, CDR3 sequences and most-parsimonious VDJ recombination scenarios were assigned using the TCRdist pipeline. In a later analysis, every TCR beta chain was defined by the combination of its CDR3 amino acid sequence and its V-gene family, and reads without a unique V-gene family were dropped. As a way to deal with suspected cross-contamination and a sequencing artifact, a later analysis dropped roughly 600 nucleotide sequences that were highly shared and had low generation probability. A later analysis calculated a clonal expansion index for each public chain from normalized within-repertoire ranks of inferred template counts. In a later analysis, generation probabilities were computed using a VDJ recombination model fitted to out-of-frame rearrangements, and the results were checked against IGoR. Hypergeometric tests were used in a later analysis to score TCR-TCR, TCR-HLA and TCR-CMV co-occurrence, with a repertoire-size bias correction applied to the TCR pairs. False discovery rates were estimated in a later analysis by permuting HLA or CMV assignments 20 times. A later analysis grouped co-occurring TCRs with DBSCAN, adding TCRdist sequence similarity when clustering within HLA-allele-positive subsets. For co-occurrence clustering, repertoires with fewer than 30,000 or more than 120,000 public chains were excluded, along with a handful of repertoires with anomalous nucleotide sharing. This is the immuneACCESS table as TCRdb keeps it, with only in-frame sequences that have V and J called. A part of the clones is gone; compared with another copy, unresolved V genes explain less than half, and the rest is unexplained. The DNA gave D and trimming, while V, J and clone size come from that table. This sample gives around 150,000 clones in total; about 74% of them show up just once. The ten largest clones capture 2% to 2.5% of the sample.

Its CDR3 holds 16 amino acids, cysteine through phenylalanine. CDR3 DNA only is kept here, 48 bases in frame from base 1. The sample holds a few counts of this clone. It lacks a known antigen. Per-base qualities were not stored, and no clone one base away is much larger. The receptor comes from a man younger than 45 in good health and CMV-seronegative. The V gene is TRBV21-1 and the J gene is TRBJ2-5; TRBD2 is the table's D call, not checked against the DNA. TRBV21-1 is given as a pseudogene. The specimen sequenced was PBMCs. The CDR3 loop reads CASSTTGTRYQETQYF. The DNA reads as follows: TGTGCCAGCAGCACCACCGGGACTAGGTACCAAGAGACCCAGTACTTC.